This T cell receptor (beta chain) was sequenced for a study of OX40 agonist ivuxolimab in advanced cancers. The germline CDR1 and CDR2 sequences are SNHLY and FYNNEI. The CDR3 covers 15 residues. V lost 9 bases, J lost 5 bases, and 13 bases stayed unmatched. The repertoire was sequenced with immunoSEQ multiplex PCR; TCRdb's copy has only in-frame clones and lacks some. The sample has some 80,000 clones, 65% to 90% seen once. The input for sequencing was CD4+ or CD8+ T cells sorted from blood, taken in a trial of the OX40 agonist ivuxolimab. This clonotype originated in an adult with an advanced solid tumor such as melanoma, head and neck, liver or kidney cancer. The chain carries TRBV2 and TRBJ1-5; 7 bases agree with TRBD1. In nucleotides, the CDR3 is TGTGCCAGGGGCGGGGCAGGGGGAGTGGATCAGCCCCAGCATTTT. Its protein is CARGGAGGVDQPQHF.